Listed here are 16 T cell receptor beta chains from one sample, sequenced in a study of control samples from healthy donors and cancer patients. Data came from immunoSEQ multiplex PCR; TCRdb stores just in-frame clones and leaves some out. The repertoire holds 130,000 or so clones, with about 94% as singletons. Material for sequencing was PBMCs. These receptors all stem from a man between 60 and 75 years old with colorectal cancer.

CDR3 loop: CAWSDGTGYTIYF. CDR3 nucleotide sequence: TGTGCCTGGAGTGACGGGACAGGGTACACCATATATTTT. The chain is built from TRBV30 and TRBJ1-3; 9 nucleotides line up with TRBD1. V trimming: 1 base; J trimming: 8 bases; junction bases outside the gene matches: 3. The CDR3 consists of 13 residues. From germline, CDR1 is GTSNPN and CDR2 SVGIG (reference sequence).

The rearrangement links TRBV27 to TRBJ2-5, with D possibly TRBD2 on 5 matching bases. With 1 base removed from V and 3 bases from J, the gap between germline ends came to 9 bases. CDR1 MNHEY and CDR2 SMNVEV come from the germline V gene (reference sequence). The CDR3 has 14 amino acids. The CDR3 DNA reads as TGTGCCAGCAGTTTATTTGTCGGGGAAGAGACCCAGTACTTC. It yields the protein CASSLFVGEETQYF.

The chain uses TRBV3-1 (or the pseudogene TRBV3-2) and TRBJ1-1; 7 bases fit TRBD1. Germline CDR1 is LGHDT and CDR2 is YNNKEL (reference sequence). The length of the CDR3 is 14 residues. V lost 3 bases and J lost 5; bases outside the gene matches: 6. CDR3 loop: CASSHEGARTEAFF. CDR3 coding DNA: TGTGCCAGCAGCCATGAGGGGGCGCGAACTGAAGCTTTCTTT.

V gene TRBV7-2 combines with J gene TRBJ2-1, with 12 positions matching TRBD2. Trimming took 5 bases from V and 4 from J; bases not matched to a gene: 3. The CDR3 has 15 amino acids. CDR1 SGHTA and CDR2 FQGNSA come from the germline V gene. The CDR3 nucleotides are TGTGCCAGCAGCATACTAGCGGGGGGTTACAATGAGCAGTTCTTC. Translating gives CASSILAGGYNEQFF.

This clone was counted a single time. This chain joins TRBV29-1 and TRBJ1-2; 10 bases are shared with TRBD1. Germline trimming cut 4 bases from V and 3 bases from J; bases unmatched to any gene: 2. The CDR3 is 13 residues long. The V gene's germline CDR1 is SQVTM and CDR2 ANQGSEA. This CDR3 reads CSVGQGADYGYTF. CDR3 sequence (DNA): TGCAGCGTTGGACAGGGGGCTGACTATGGCTACACCTTC.

The chain employs TRBV4-1 and TRBJ1-1, with 7 bases fitting TRBD1. Germline V gene data show CDR1 as MGHRA and CDR2 as YSYEKL. There are 19 residues in the CDR3. The V and J ends lost 4 bases and 0 bases, in that order; junction bases with no gene match: 17. For the CDR3, the DNA is TGCGCCAGCAGCCCCCAACTAATCCGGGACAGAATCATGAACACTGAAGCTTTCTTT. Its protein product is CASSPQLIRDRIMNTEAFF.

CDR3 loop: CASSWGNTEAFF. CDR3 in DNA: TGTGCCAGCAGTTGGGGGAACACTGAAGCTTTCTTT. This chain joins TRBV12-3 or TRBV12-4 and TRBJ1-1, with D uncertain. V lost 4 bases and J 1 base, leaving 4 bases between the germline ends. The CDR3 extends over 12 amino acids.

The chain links TRBV2 to TRBJ2-5; the D call may be TRBD1 or TRBD2 (5 bases each). The CDR3 is 15 residues long. In germline, CDR1 is SNHLY, CDR2 FYNNEI. V was shortened by 7 bases and J by 5 bases, with 20 bases between the two germline ends. CDR3 sequence (DNA): TGTGCCAGCAAACCAAAGGGGACGATCTGGGAGACCCAGTACTTC. Protein product: CASKPKGTIWETQYF.

The genes are TRBV19 and TRBJ2-4; D may be TRBD1 (6 bases). From germline, CDR1 is LNHDA and CDR2 SQIVND (reference sequence). V lost 3 bases and J lost 0, with 15 bases in between. This CDR3 region has 17 residues. The CDR3 nucleotides read TGTGCCAGTAGTATGGCGACAGGCGTCTTAGCCAAAAACATTCAGTACTTC. Translated: CASSMATGVLAKNIQYF.

This clone has just a few counts. The chain has TRBV7-9 and TRBJ2-5, with TRBD1 as a possible D gene (5 bases). The V gene's germline CDR1 is SEHNR and CDR2 FQNEAQ (reference sequence). The CDR3 has 13 residues. Trimming took 5 bases from V and 5 from J, leaving 12 bases between them. The chain's CDR3 is CASSQGQGETQYF. The CDR3 coding sequence is TGTGCCAGCAGCCAGGGCCAAGGGGAGACCCAGTACTTC. The complete variable domain, with remaining parts taken from reference TRBV7-9 and TRBJ2-5, reads DTGVSQNPRHKITKRGQNVTFRCDPISEHNRLYWYRQTLGQGPEFLTYFQNEAQLEKSRLLSDRFSAERPKGSFSTLEIQRTEQGDSAMYLCASSQGQGETQYFGPGTRLLVL.

The chain recombines TRBV9 with TRBJ2-1; no clear D gene. With 3 bases removed from V and 5 bases from J, the gap between germline ends came to 12 bases. Germline CDR1 reads SGDLS; CDR2 reads YYNGEE. This CDR3 spans 14 amino acids. CDR3 nucleotide sequence: TGTGCCAGCAGCGACCCATCCAGAGACAATGAGCAGTTCTTC. This sequence encodes CASSDPSRDNEQFF. Full variable domain (remainder filled in from reference TRBV9 and TRBJ2-1): DSGVTQTPKHLITATGQRVTLRCSPRSGDLSVYWYQQSLDQGLQFLIQYYNGEERAKGNILERFSAQQFPDLHSELNLSSLELGDSALYFCASSDPSRDNEQFFGPGTRLTVL.

This rearrangement joins TRBV11-2 to TRBJ2-6; the D is unclear. The germline CDR1 and CDR2 sequences are SGHAT and FQNNGV. V lost 6 bases, J lost 0 bases, and 6 bases lay in between. CDR3 size: 14 residues. The CDR3 loop reads CASRESSGANVLTF. The CDR3 DNA sequence: TGTGCCAGCAGGGAGAGCTCTGGGGCCAACGTCCTGACTTTC.

V gene TRBV12-3 or TRBV12-4 combines with J gene TRBJ2-5; D is unclear. This CDR3 is built from 12 residues. V was shortened by 1 base and J by 5 bases, with 5 bases between the two germline ends. The CDR3 here is CASSLVRETQYF. CDR3 nucleotide sequence: TGTGCCAGCAGTTTAGTACGGGAGACCCAGTACTTC.

With respect to this clone: At the DNA level, this CDR3 is encoded by other sequences in the same sample as well. V gene TRBV19 combines with J gene TRBJ1-2, with 11 positions matching TRBD1. The V segment lost 6 bases and the J segment 2 bases; nucleotides outside the gene matches: 5. Germline CDR1 and CDR2: LNHDA and SQIVND (reference sequence). The CDR3 runs to 15 residues. The CDR3 DNA reads TGTGCCAGTAGCCCTGGACAGGGGGCAAACTATGGCTACACCTTC. This gives the protein CASSPGQGANYGYTF.

The V gene is TRBV24-1, the J gene TRBJ2-2; 8 positions match TRBD1. The CDR3 has 14 residues. V dropped 3 bases and J dropped 6; count of bases not matched to a gene: 2. Germline values: CDR1 KGHDR, CDR2 SFDVKD. The CDR3 reads CATSDRDRSGELFF. DNA of the CDR3: TGTGCCACCAGTGATAGGGACAGGTCCGGGGAGCTGTTTTTT.

In its sample, this clone was seen a few times. J is TRBJ2-5 and V is TRBV24-1; 7 bases are a match to TRBD1. This CDR3 is built from 15 residues. V trimming: 5 bases; J trimming: 5 bases; junction bases outside the gene matches: 10. Germline V gene sequence: CDR1 KGHDR, CDR2 SFDVKD. This CDR3 is CATSAPTGFRETQYF. DNA of the CDR3: TGTGCCACCAGTGCCCCGACAGGGTTTCGTGAGACCCAGTACTTC.